The 6 T cell receptor beta chains given below trace back to one sample, sequenced in a study of read filtering for tumor transcriptome and immune sequencing. Molecular barcoded adaptors covering alpha/delta and beta/gamma chains were used on 400 ng RNA. TCRdb used MiXCR to reprocess the reads, holding one entry per CDR3 protein. The sample consists of some 130,000 distinct CDR3 sequences, over 10% of them appearing once. What was sequenced was a population of CD138-negative cells sorted from bone marrow. The receptors shown here come from a donor at least 40 years old with multiple myeloma.

This clonotype was counted many times. The V gene is TRBV5-1, the J gene TRBJ1-5; D remains ambiguous. The CDR3 covers 15 residues. V lost 8 bases, J lost 6 bases, and 21 bases lay in between. The germline gives CDR1 SGHRS, CDR2 YFSETQ. The DNA for the CDR3 is TGCGCCAGTCCGAAAGGGATTTCCGGCGTTCAGCCCCAGCATTTT. It encodes CASPKGISGVQPQHF. Complete variable domain (other parts from reference TRBV5-1 and TRBJ1-5): KAGVTQTPRYLIKTRGQQVTLSCSPISGHRSVSWYQQTPGQGLQFLFEYFSETQRNKGNFPGRFSGRQFSNSRSEMNVSTLELGDSALYLCASPKGISGVQPQHFGDGTRLSIL.

This clonotype was found many times. V gene TRBV20-1 combines with J gene TRBJ2-1, with 9 bases aligning to TRBD2. Unmatched junction bases numbered 7, after V lost 0 bases and J lost 7 bases. This CDR3 has 15 amino acids. Germline V gene data show CDR1 as DFQATT and CDR2 as SNEGSKA (reference sequence). CDR3: CSAREPSGTGNEQFF. CDR3 coding DNA: TGCAGTGCTAGAGAACCTAGCGGGACGGGGAATGAGCAGTTCTTC.

This clonotype came up many times. This CDR3 reads CSVRTDLNTEAFF. CDR3 nucleotides: TGCAGCGTTCGGACAGACTTGAACACTGAAGCTTTCTTT. The V and J genes are TRBV29-1 and TRBJ1-1; weak D call: TRBD1 (6 bases). The V gene lost 5 bases and the J gene lost 0 bases, with 10 bases spanning the gap. Germline-derived CDR1 and CDR2 are SQVTM and ANQGSEA. The CDR3 runs 13 residues.

This clonotype appeared many times. The chain couples TRBV20-1 to TRBJ2-1; 7 bases are a match to TRBD1. CDR1 is DFQATT, CDR2 SNEGSKA, per germline (reference sequence). The ends lost 5 bases at V and 2 bases at J; junction bases unmatched: 9. The CDR3 covers 15 residues. CDR3 nucleotide sequence: TGCAGTGCTGGAAAAACAGGGGTTGCCTACAATGAGCAGTTCTTC. This codes for CSAGKTGVAYNEQFF.

This clonotype was seen repeatedly, ten times or more. The V call is TRBV6-5, the J call TRBJ1-2; no reliable D call. The CDR3 covers 14 residues. Trimming took off 0 bases at V and 0 bases at J, with 5 bases between the two ends. Germline assignment: CDR1 MNHEY and CDR2 SVGAGI. The chain's CDR3 is CASSYSWANYGYTF. Here the CDR3 DNA reads TGTGCCAGCAGTTACTCGTGGGCTAACTATGGCTACACCTTC.

This clonotype was seen many times. The rearrangement links TRBV7-2 to TRBJ2-1; 7 nucleotides align to TRBD2. With 6 bases clipped from V and 5 bases from J, the junction kept 10 bases outside the gene matches. Germline-derived CDR1 and CDR2 are SGHTA and FQGNSA. CDR3 size: 15 residues. The CDR3 sequence: CASSPTSVRNNEQFF. The CDR3 DNA reads TGTGCCAGCAGTCCAACTAGCGTTCGGAACAATGAGCAGTTCTTC.